This TCR beta chain was retrieved from a study of neurological immune-mediated disorders. At least ten counts were recorded for this clonotype. TCRdb independently ran MiXCR on the 5' RACE reads; one entry per CDR3 protein. This table holds more than 55,000 distinct CDR3 sequences, roughly 9.8% found once. Between the trimmed V and J ends, which lost 2 bases and 5 bases, there was a span of 12 bases. Germline assignment: CDR1 MNHEY and CDR2 SVGAGI. This CDR3 comprises 14 residues. Time point denoted: longitudinal time-point 2. This clonotype originated in a man between 25 and 39 years old in good health. Sequenced input: PBMCs. J is TRBJ1-1 and V is TRBV6-5; a weak D match, TRBD1 (5 bases). CDR3 bases: TGTGCCAGCAGTTACGGCGAGGGGAGGACTGAAGCTTTCTTT. It codes for CASSYGEGRTEAFF.